These 8 T cell receptor beta chains share one sample of origin, sequenced in a study of immune evolution from preneoplasia to lung adenocarcinoma. This table comes from immunoSEQ multiplex PCR, and its TCRdb copy is limited to in-frame clones, with some not included. Of approximately 11,000 clones in the sample, 76% were seen once. Specimen: FFPE normal lung tissue adjacent to the tumor. The origin of the receptors is a person between 55 and 69 years old with lung adenocarcinoma. Some clones in this sample may be carry-over from other donors' samples.

The chain carries TRBV2 and TRBJ2-7, with D perhaps TRBD1 (6 bases). The germline V gene encodes CDR1 SNHLY and CDR2 FYNNEI. CDR3 length equals 12 residues. V dropped 9 bases and J dropped 3 bases, with 12 bases sitting between them. The CDR3 nucleotides are TGTGCCAGTTTGGACAGTCACTACGAGCAGTACTTC. It encodes CASLDSHYEQYF.

The V call is TRBV5-1, the J call TRBJ2-7; 7 nucleotides align to TRBD1. V dropped 0 bases and J dropped 7; count of bases not matched to a gene: 1. CDR3 size: 12 residues. Germline V gene sequence: CDR1 SGHRS, CDR2 YFSETQ. The DNA for the CDR3 is TGCGCCAGCAGCTTGGAGGGGGCGGAGCAGTACTTC. This gives the protein CASSLEGAEQYF.

This chain links TRBV28 with TRBJ2-6; D gene ambiguous. Looked up from germline, CDR1 is MDHEN and CDR2 is SYDVKM. V was pared by 6 bases and J by 0 bases, with 9 bases between. This CDR3 is 15 amino acids long. CDR3 loop: CASSNEISGANVLTF. The CDR3 DNA sequence: TGTGCCAGCAGCAATGAAATCTCTGGGGCCAACGTCCTGACTTTC.

Notes on this clone: At one of its ends the junction is not consistent with the germline gene, which may arise from a read error. The J gene is TRBJ2-7, the V gene TRBV5-1; 9 bases match TRBD2. This CDR3 is built from 16 residues. Germline loops: CDR1 SGHRS, CDR2 YFSETQ. The CDR3 here is CASSLDGSGSSSEQYF. CDR3 in DNA: TGCGCCAGCAGCTTGGATGGTAGCGGGAGTTCCTCCGAGCAGTACTTC. The complete variable domain, with remaining parts taken from reference TRBV5-1 and TRBJ2-7, reads KAGVTQTPRYLIKTRGQQVTLSCSPISGHRSVSWYQQTPGQGLQFLFEYFSETQRNKGNFPGRFSGRQFSNSRSEMNVSTLELGDSALYLCASSLDGSGSSSEQYFGPGTRLTVT.

This clone appeared a few times. The V and J genes are TRBV11-2 and TRBJ2-2, with a weak D call TRBD1 (7 bases). CDR1 and CDR2 (germline): SGHAT, FQNNGV. V was pared by 3 bases and J by 6 bases, with 17 bases between. CDR3 length: 16 amino acids. The CDR3 reads CASSLGGQDRAGELFF. As DNA, the CDR3 is TGTGCCAGCAGCTTGGGGGGCCAAGACAGGGCCGGGGAGCTGTTTTTT.

The chain carries TRBV5-1 and TRBJ2-1; D not resolved. V was clipped by 0 bases and J by 2 bases, with 6 bases between them. Looked up from germline, CDR1 is SGHRS and CDR2 is YFSETQ. The length of the CDR3 is 14 residues. The CDR3 sequence is CASSLGETYNEQFF. The CDR3, as DNA: TGCGCCAGCAGCTTGGGTGAGACCTACAATGAGCAGTTCTTC.

The chain joins TRBV5-1 to TRBJ2-5; 7 bases line up with TRBD2. Germline assignment: CDR1 SGHRS and CDR2 YFSETQ. With V trimmed by 0 bases and J by 3 bases, 5 bases remained unmatched. The CDR3 spans 15 residues. DNA of the CDR3: TGCGCCAGCAGCTTGGCGGGAGGAGCTGAAGAGACCCAGTACTTC. It is translated as CASSLAGGAEETQYF.

The chain couples TRBV6-6 to TRBJ2-7; perhaps TRBD2 as D (6 bases). CDR1 and CDR2 (germline): MNHNY, SVGAGI (reference sequence). Trimming left V 0 bases short and J 5 bases short, with 11 bases between. The CDR3 contains 14 residues. CDR3 in amino acids: CASSYSEEGHEQYF. The CDR3 DNA reads TGTGCCAGCAGTTACTCTGAGGAGGGTCACGAGCAGTACTTC.